This TCR beta chain was documented in a study of T-cell reconstitution after alpha-beta-depleted transplantation in children. V lost 5 bases, J lost 0 bases, and 11 bases stayed unmatched. This CDR3 is built from 18 residues. CDR1 and CDR2 (germline): SGHTA, FQGTGA. TCRbeta library construction was performed incorporating unique molecular identifiers. TCRdb ran MiXCR on the PCR reads and lists one entry per CDR3 protein. The sample includes over 550,000 distinct CDR3 sequences, roughly a tenth of them seen just once. This clonotype was seen many times. Source: PBMCs from the stem cell graft donor, taken from the stem cell graft. The chain combines TRBV7-3 with TRBJ2-1; 9 positions match TRBD1. The sequence derives from a human donor who donated a stem cell graft to a child with acute myeloid leukemia. The CDR3 protein is CASSQTMTGGSSYNEQFF. The CDR3 DNA reads as TGTGCCAGCAGCCAAACCATGACAGGGGGATCCTCCTACAATGAGCAGTTCTTC.